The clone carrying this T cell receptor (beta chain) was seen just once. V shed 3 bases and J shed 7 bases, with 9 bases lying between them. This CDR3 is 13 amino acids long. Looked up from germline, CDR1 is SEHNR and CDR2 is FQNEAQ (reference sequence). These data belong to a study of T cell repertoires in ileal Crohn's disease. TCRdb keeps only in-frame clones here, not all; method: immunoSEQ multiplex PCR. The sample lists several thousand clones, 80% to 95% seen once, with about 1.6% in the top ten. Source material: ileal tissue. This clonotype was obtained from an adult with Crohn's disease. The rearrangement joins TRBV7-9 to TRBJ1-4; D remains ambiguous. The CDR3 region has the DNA TGTGCCAGCAGCTTCCAGAGGGCTGAAAAACTGTTTTTT. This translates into CASSFQRAEKLFF.